A selection of T cell receptor beta chains follows, all from one sample in a study of blood T cell repertoires in COVID-19. The data were produced by immunoSEQ multiplex PCR, yet TCRdb's version contains in-frame clones alone and is incomplete. The data show approximately 250,000 clones, 65% to 90% seen once. The sequenced material came from peripheral blood. The receptors stem from a man aged 50 to 59 with COVID-19, enrolled during active disease. Both conserved end residues are part of each CDR3. The D gene is left open where the match is weak. Only some rows state a clone size, as once, few, many or a class for expanded clones.

once TRBJ2-1 NA TRBV29-1 TGCAGGGGGGTTATGGGGGCGGAGCAGTTCTTC CRGVMGAEQFF
NA TRBJ2-6 NA TRBV21-1 TGTGCCAGCAGCGACCGGGACAGCTACTCTGGGGCCAACGTCCTGACTTTC CASSDRDSYSGANVLTF
NA TRBJ2-7 TRBD1 TRBV7-9 TGTGCCAGCAGAATGGGACAGAACTACGAGCAGTACTTC CASRMGQNYEQYF
once TRBJ2-7 TRBD1 TRBV13 TGTGCCAGCAGCCAAAGACAGGGTGTCTATTACGAGCAGTACTTC CASSQRQGVYYEQYF
NA TRBJ1-3 TRBD1 TRBV5-1 TGCGCCAGCAGTACCGGGACAGCTGGAAACACCATATATTTT CASSTGTAGNTIYF
once TRBJ1-2 TRBD1 TRBV6-5 TGTGCCAGCTCCCTAGGACAGGGCAGCTATGGCTACACCTTC CASSLGQGSYGYTF
NA TRBJ1-6 TRBD1 TRBV3-1/TRBV3-2 TGTGCCAGCGCCTGGGGACAGTACCTTAATTCACCCCTCCACTTT CASAWGQYLNSPLHF
few TRBJ2-1 TRBD1 TRBV11-1 TGTGCCAGCAGCCTGGACAGGGATGAGCAGTTCTTC CASSLDRDEQFF
NA TRBJ2-5 TRBD2 TRBV19 TGTGCCAGTAGTATAGCCCAGCGGGGGCAAGAGACCCAGTACTTC CASSIAQRGQETQYF
few TRBJ1-5 NA TRBV5-5 TGTGCCAGCAGCTTGGGGGGAATAACTACGGGACCCCAGCATTTT CASSLGGITTGPQHF